Listed below are T cell receptor beta chains from one sample, sequenced in a study of T-cell memory formation after mild COVID-19. TCRdb used MiXCR to reprocess the 5' RACE reads, holding one entry per CDR3 protein. The sample includes about 260,000 distinct CDR3 sequences, around 15% of them seen just once. Sequencing was performed on PBMCs or a T cell subset sorted from them (not recorded which). Every receptor here comes from a man between 18 and 29 years old who had mild COVID-19 (a few samples of this study predate the infection). Cell type and time point are not known. CDR3s include the opening cysteine and the closing phenylalanine or tryptophan. D genes are given only for firm matches. A row's size may be missing; if present it is once, few, many or a size class.

cdr3_aa	cdr3_nt	j_call	clone_size	d_call	cdr3_length	v_call
CSASGGPQETQYF	TGCAGTGCTAGCGGGGGTCCCCAAGAGACCCAGTACTTC	TRBJ2-5	few	.	13	TRBV20-1
CASQSGTPNTGELFF	TGTGCCAGCCAGAGCGGGACACCTAACACCGGGGAGCTGTTTTTT	TRBJ2-2	.	.	15	TRBV9
CASSAQGQPQHF	TGTGCCAGCAGCGCACAAGGGCAGCCCCAGCATTTT	TRBJ1-5	.	.	12	TRBV12-3/TRBV12-4
CASSLAGLAGSINEQFF	TGTGCCAGCAGCTTAGCGGGACTAGCGGGGTCAATCAATGAGCAGTTCTTC	TRBJ2-1	many	TRBD2	17	TRBV7-2
CATSRDGQRVDTQYF	TGTGCCACCAGCAGAGACGGACAGAGAGTAGATACGCAGTATTTT	TRBJ2-3	.	.	15	TRBV15
CASSFYQGNTEAFF	TGCGCCAGCAGCTTCTATCAGGGGAACACTGAAGCTTTCTTT	TRBJ1-1	.	.	14	TRBV5-1
CASSRRAGPLYEQYF	TGCGCCAGCAGCCGGAGGGCGGGACCCCTCTACGAGCAGTACTTC	TRBJ2-7	.	.	15	TRBV4-1
CASSPRGHGELFF	TGTGCCAGCAGCCCGCGGGGCCACGGGGAGCTGTTTTTT	TRBJ2-2	few	.	13	TRBV7-3
CASTDTIQSDTF	TGTGCCAGCACCGATACGATCCAGTCGGACACCTTC	TRBJ1-2	.	.	12	TRBV7-9
CASSWGQGSDRSGANVLTF	TGTGCCAGCAGTTGGGGACAGGGCTCCGATAGATCTGGGGCCAACGTCCTGACTTTC	TRBJ2-6	.	TRBD1	19	TRBV12-3/TRBV12-4
CASSRDRVGNTIYF	TGTGCCAGCAGTCGGGACAGGGTCGGAAACACCATATATTTT	TRBJ1-3	few	TRBD1	14	TRBV5-6
CASSPTSTVTEQYF	TGTGCCAGCAGCCCAACTAGTACGGTTACCGAGCAGTACTTC	TRBJ2-7	.	.	14	TRBV7-2
CATSDRRLAGGPADTQYF	TGTGCCACCAGTGACCGCAGACTAGCGGGGGGGCCTGCAGATACGCAGTATTTT	TRBJ2-3	.	TRBD2	18	TRBV24-1
CASSESSETQYF	TGTGCCAGCAGTGAGAGTAGCGAGACCCAGTACTTC	TRBJ2-5	few	.	12	TRBV2
CSAIQGGSDEQYF	TGCAGTGCAATACAGGGGGGGAGTGACGAGCAGTACTTC	TRBJ2-7	few	.	13	TRBV20-1
CASSFSFEAFF	TGTGCCAGCAGCTTTTCCTTCGAGGCTTTCTTT	TRBJ1-1	few	.	11	TRBV11-2
CASKAGVIDTQYF	TGTGCCAGCAAAGCGGGGGTAATTGATACGCAGTATTTT	TRBJ2-3	.	TRBD2	13	TRBV2
CSARDLSSGNTIYF	TGCAGTGCTAGAGATCTGAGCTCTGGAAACACCATATATTTT	TRBJ1-3	few	.	14	TRBV20-1
CSAGADGHSYEQYF	TGCAGTGCCGGAGCGGACGGACACTCCTACGAGCAGTACTTC	TRBJ2-7	.	.	14	TRBV20-1
CASSLTANSGNTIYF	TGCGCCAGCAGCTTGACGGCAAACTCTGGAAACACCATATATTTT	TRBJ1-3	many	.	15	TRBV5-1
CASSPRGGGGQPQHF	TGCGCCAGCAGCCCCCGGGGAGGGGGCGGCCAGCCCCAGCATTTT	TRBJ1-5	few	TRBD1	15	TRBV5-1
CASSQESLAGGLYEQYF	TGTGCCAGCAGCCAAGAATCCCTAGCGGGGGGGTTGTACGAGCAGTACTTC	TRBJ2-7	few	TRBD2	17	TRBV4-2